What follows is one T cell receptor (beta chain) and its context. The target antigen is unknown. This sample was included in a study of vaccination effects on CD4 cells after COVID-19. Libraries were prepared by immunoSEQ multiplex PCR; TCRdb keeps only in-frame clonotypes and omits some of them. Of tens of thousands of clones detected, about 80% appear once; the ten largest clones hold 3.5% to 4.5%. Notes on the study in general: Early post-infection timepoints were missing from the study, which also had few convalescent patients.

The CDR3 is made up of 15 amino acids. V was trimmed by 3 bases and J by 3 bases, leaving 15 bases between them. CDR1 and CDR2 from the germline V gene are DFQATT and SNEGSKA (reference sequence). ViraFEST assay sequencing came after antigen-specific CD4+ T cells were expanded with viral peptide pools. Subsequent to 10 days of culture, CD4+ T cells were isolated. Vaccinees lacked prior SARS-CoV-2 infection and tested negative for nucleocapsid antibodies. Each culture well received about 2 million PBMC. These cells were then cultured in IMDM with about 10 IU/ml IL-2 and 10 ug/ml peptides. J is TRBJ1-5 and V is TRBV20-1; a possible D gene is TRBD1 (5 bases). The starting material was CD4+ T cells from PBMCs cultured with HCoV-OC43 spike peptides, obtained before COVID-19 vaccination. Subset described: HCoV-OC43 spike overlapping peptide pool stimulation. This receptor was taken from a human donor who received a COVID-19 vaccine. CDR3 sequence reads: CSASSGAGVNQPQHF. CDR3 nucleotides: TGCAGTGCTAGTTCCGGGGCAGGCGTCAATCAGCCCCAGCATTTT.